These 28 T cell receptor beta chains share one sample of origin, sequenced in a study of shared clonotypes between healthy human individuals. Sequencing was performed with immunoSEQ multiplex PCR; in TCRdb, only in-frame clones are kept and a portion is missing. The repertoire holds 600,000 to 750,000 clones, about nine tenths seen once, with more than 30% in the top ten. The sequenced sample was memory CD8+ T cells from PBMCs. As to subset: CD45RO+ cells pooled with CCR7-negative TemRA cells. All receptors derive from a man between 18 and 29 years old in good health. Some clones in this sample may be carry-over from other donors' samples.

As for this clone: Other DNA sequences in this specimen translate into the identical CDR3. This chain uses TRBV7-9 with TRBJ2-7; D tentatively reads TRBD1 or TRBD2 (5 bases each). In germline, CDR1 is SEHNR, CDR2 FQNEAQ (reference sequence). V was shortened by 1 base and J by 3 bases, with 13 bases between the two germline ends. The length of the CDR3 is 15 residues. The CDR3 DNA sequence: TGTGCCAGCAGCTTAGGTCAGGGAGTAAGCTACGAGCAGTACTTC. Its translation is CASSLGQGVSYEQYF.

V and J are TRBV15 and TRBJ2-4, with D tentatively TRBD2 (6 bases). This CDR3 is 17 amino acids long. The V gene lost 0 bases and the J gene lost 5 bases, with 17 bases spanning the gap. Germline values: CDR1 LNHNV, CDR2 YYDKDF (reference sequence). The chain's CDR3 is CATSRDLGGVKENIQYF. CDR3 nucleotide sequence: TGTGCCACCAGCAGAGATCTGGGGGGAGTCAAAGAAAACATTCAGTACTTC.

V and J are TRBV27 and TRBJ1-1; 11 bases match TRBD1. CDR3 length: 17 residues. CDR1 and CDR2 (germline): MNHEY, SMNVEV (reference sequence). After removal of 6 bases from V and 1 base from J, the junction contained 10 bases not matched to a gene. The CDR3 region is CASRPGQGARSNTEAFF. The CDR3 DNA is TGTGCCAGCAGGCCCGGACAGGGGGCCCGATCGAACACTGAAGCTTTCTTT.

The chain recombines TRBV27 with TRBJ2-7; unclear D gene. The V gene's germline CDR1 is MNHEY and CDR2 SMNVEV (reference sequence). V gave up 6 bases and J gave up 2 bases, with 11 bases separating them. This CDR3 spans 13 amino acids. In DNA, the CDR3 is TGTGCCAGCAGCCACGGCACTACCTACGAGCAGTACTTC. Translation gives CASSHGTTYEQYF.

J is TRBJ2-1 and V is TRBV28, with 13 bases lining up with TRBD2. V gave up 6 bases and J gave up 9 bases; unmatched junction bases: 8. Germline V gives CDR1 MDHEN, CDR2 SYDVKM. This CDR3 has 15 amino acids. The CDR3 DNA sequence: TGTGCCAGCAGGCTACTAGCGGGAGGGCCCCGTGAGCAGTTCTTC. This codes for CASRLLAGGPREQFF.

The chain carries TRBV6-5 and TRBJ2-3; 11 bases agree with TRBD2. Germline-derived CDR1 and CDR2 are MNHEY and SVGAGI. The V and J ends lost 4 bases and 1 base, in that order; junction bases with no gene match: 1. The CDR3 extends over 15 amino acids. Written as DNA, the CDR3 is TGTGCCAGCAGTTTACTAGCGGGAGGCACAGATACGCAGTATTTT. Translating gives CASSLLAGGTDTQYF.

V gene TRBV11-2 combines with J gene TRBJ2-6; no firm D call. Trimming removed 3 bases from V and 0 bases from J, with 9 bases in between. Germline V gene data show CDR1 as SGHAT and CDR2 as FQNNGV. The CDR3 spans 16 residues. The CDR3 loop is CASSFSSVSGANVLTF. The CDR3, as DNA: TGTGCCAGCAGCTTTAGTTCCGTCTCTGGGGCCAACGTCCTGACTTTC.

This chain connects TRBV11-3 to TRBJ2-1; no definite D call. The ends were cut back, 1 base at V and 4 bases at J, with 11 bases in the middle. The germline V gene has CDR1 SGHNT and CDR2 YENEEA. The CDR3 length is 15 residues. The chain's CDR3 is CASSLGQGLYNEQFF. Written as DNA, the CDR3 is TGTGCCAGCAGCTTAGGGCAAGGGCTATACAATGAGCAGTTCTTC.

This clone was counted a single time. The genes are TRBV2 and TRBJ2-3, with 10 bases fitting TRBD2. This CDR3 has 14 residues. Germline CDR1 reads SNHLY; CDR2 reads FYNNEI. With V trimmed by 8 bases and J by 3 bases, 5 bases remained unmatched. CDR3 loop: CASETSGFTDTQYF. The CDR3 DNA follows: TGTGCCAGCGAGACTAGCGGGTTTACAGATACGCAGTATTTT.

The V call is TRBV9, the J call TRBJ1-2; D possibly corresponds to TRBD1 (5 bases). Trimming shortened V by 3 bases and J by 3 bases, and 18 bases separated the two germline ends. In germline, CDR1 is SGDLS, CDR2 YYNGEE. The CDR3 contains 16 residues. CDR3 sequence (DNA): TGTGCCAGCAGCGCTATCCCACAGGAGAACTACTATGGCTACACCTTC. Translating gives CASSAIPQENYYGYTF.

About this clone: The sample holds other DNA sequences that translate to the same CDR3. The J gene is TRBJ2-7, the V gene TRBV6-5; D not certain. CDR1 is MNHEY and CDR2 is SVGAGI in the germline V gene. CDR3 size: 10 residues. The germline V and J ends were trimmed by 6 bases and 4 bases, with 4 bases remaining between them. The CDR3 loop reads CASSFYEQYF. Written as DNA, the CDR3 is TGTGCCAGCAGCTTTTACGAGCAGTACTTC.

The chain couples TRBV7-6 to TRBJ2-1; 7 nucleotides agree with TRBD2. This CDR3 is built from 16 residues. Germline values: CDR1 SGHVS, CDR2 FNYEAQ. Trimming removed 5 bases from V and 8 bases from J; junction bases left unmatched: 15. CDR3 in DNA: TGTGCCAGCAGCCGAATCTACCGGGAGGAGGTCGATGAGCAGTTCTTC. It encodes CASSRIYREEVDEQFF.

The chain links TRBV18 to TRBJ2-7; 12 bases agree with TRBD2. Germline V gene sequence: CDR1 KGHSH, CDR2 LQKENI. The CDR3 loop spans 14 amino acids. After removal of 4 bases from V and 4 bases from J, the junction contained 2 bases not matched to a gene. The DNA of the CDR3 is TGTGCCAGCTCACTACTAGCGGGAGGTTACGAGCAGTACTTC. This gives the protein CASSLLAGGYEQYF.

The CDR3, as DNA: TGTGCCAGCAGCCCGACTCGACAGGGGTCCTACGAGCAGTACTTC. Residues: CASSPTRQGSYEQYF. The chain recombines TRBV10-3 with TRBJ2-7; 8 nucleotides line up with TRBD1. From germline, CDR1 is ENHRY and CDR2 SYGVKD. V was pared by 10 bases and J by 1 base, with 12 bases of the junction left unmatched. This CDR3 comprises 15 residues.

This clone came up many times. The same CDR3 is also encoded by other DNA sequences in this sample. This sequence joins TRBV6-6 and TRBJ2-5; a weak D match, TRBD1 (7 bases). This CDR3 is 14 amino acids long. Germline V gene data show CDR1 as MNHNY and CDR2 as SVGAGI (reference sequence). V lost 2 bases, J lost 5 bases, and 12 bases lay in between. The CDR3 bases are TGTGCCAGCAGTTACAGCCCAGGGGGGGAGACCCAGTACTTC. Translated, it gives CASSYSPGGETQYF.

V and J are TRBV18 and TRBJ2-7; the D gene is possibly TRBD2 (7 bases). The CDR3 is made up of 18 amino acids. Per the germline V gene, CDR1 is KGHSH and CDR2 is LQKENI. The V and J ends lost 3 bases and 2 bases respectively, with 23 bases between them. This CDR3 is CASSPGLDVRGGAYEQYF. Here the CDR3 DNA reads TGTGCCAGCTCACCGGGATTGGACGTCCGAGGGGGGGCCTACGAGCAGTACTTC.

CDR3 protein: CASSSVAGGPVQFF. Written as DNA, the CDR3 is TGTGCCAGCAGTTCCGTCGCGGGAGGGCCTGTCCAGTTCTTC. The V and J genes are TRBV6-5 and TRBJ2-1, with 9 positions matching TRBD2. V lost 4 bases and J lost 13; bases outside the gene matches: 11. The CDR3 totals 14 residues. CDR1 and CDR2 (germline): MNHEY, SVGAGI.

The chain employs TRBV29-1 and TRBJ1-2; 7 nucleotides line up with TRBD1. The germline gives CDR1 SQVTM, CDR2 ANQGSEA. This CDR3 comprises 14 residues. V was pared by 7 bases and J by 5 bases, with 13 bases of the junction left unmatched. This chain's CDR3 is CSARTGQERYGYTF. In nucleotides, the CDR3 is TGCAGCGCAAGAACAGGACAGGAGCGATATGGCTACACCTTC.

V is TRBV10-2 and J is TRBJ1-4; 9 bases match TRBD1. The CDR3 spans 14 residues. Trimming at V came to 8 bases and at J to 8 bases, leaving 9 bases not matched to a gene. Germline V gene data show CDR1 as WSHSY and CDR2 as SAAADI. The CDR3 DNA sequence: TGCGCCAGCGTAAGGGACAGGGAGGGCGAAAAACTGTTTTTT. Translating it yields CASVRDREGEKLFF.

The chain recombines TRBV28 with TRBJ2-3; TRBD2 matches at 11 bases. The V and J ends lost 5 bases and 9 bases, in that order; junction bases with no gene match: 16. Germline V gene lookup returns CDR1 MDHEN and CDR2 SYDVKM. The CDR3 has 17 amino acids. CDR3 DNA sequence: TGTGCCAGCAGTCCCACCTATCGACTAGCGGGATCGTTCACGCAGTATTTT. Protein sequence: CASSPTYRLAGSFTQYF.

The chain uses TRBV6-5 and TRBJ2-7, with TRBD1 matching over 8 bases. Trimming took 5 bases from V and 12 from J; bases not matched to a gene: 6. CDR3 length: 11 amino acids. CDR1 and CDR2 from the germline V gene are MNHEY and SVGAGI. CDR3 amino acids: CASSPGTGAYF. DNA for the CDR3: TGTGCCAGCAGTCCCGGGACAGGAGCGTACTTC.

The V call is TRBV7-9, the J call TRBJ1-5, with D possibly TRBD1 on 5 matching bases. V dropped 1 base and J dropped 2 bases, with 12 bases sitting between them. CDR1 is SEHNR, CDR2 FQNEAQ, per germline (reference sequence). This CDR3 region has 16 residues. The CDR3 here is CASSLGAGMGNQPQHF. The DNA for the CDR3 is TGTGCCAGCAGCTTAGGGGCAGGGATGGGCAATCAGCCCCAGCATTTT.

The gene calls are TRBV27 and TRBJ1-1; 8 bases line up with TRBD1. The CDR3 has 17 amino acids. The germline V gene encodes CDR1 MNHEY and CDR2 SMNVEV (reference sequence). Unmatched junction bases numbered 14, after V lost 5 bases and J lost 3 bases. The CDR3 nucleotides are TGTGCCAGCAGTCTAACTCCAACCAGGGGGCCAGACACTGAAGCTTTCTTT. Amino acids: CASSLTPTRGPDTEAFF.

CDR3 DNA: TGTGCCAGCAGCTTAGGGGGTTGGGTAGGCGAGCAGTACTTC. It yields the protein CASSLGGWVGEQYF. V gene TRBV7-6 combines with J gene TRBJ2-7; unclear D gene. The CDR3 length is 14 residues. In germline, CDR1 is SGHVS, CDR2 FNYEAQ. Trimming removed 1 base at V and 6 bases at J, with 13 bases between.

The chain employs TRBV5-8 and TRBJ2-1; D unresolved. Germline assignment: CDR1 SGHTS and CDR2 YDEGEE. The germline V and J ends were trimmed by 7 bases and 2 bases, with 13 bases remaining between them. CDR3 length equals 14 residues. CDR3 DNA sequence: TGTGCCAGCCCATTGGCTCCAGCCTACAATGAGCAGTTCTTC. It yields the protein CASPLAPAYNEQFF.

V is TRBV27 and J is TRBJ2-7, with D perhaps TRBD2 (6 bases). Trimming removed 6 bases at V and 3 bases at J, with 15 bases between. CDR1 and CDR2 from the germline V gene are MNHEY and SMNVEV (reference sequence). The CDR3 is 14 amino acids. CDR3 amino acids: CASRSLGGIYEQYF. The CDR3 bases are TGTGCCAGCAGGTCCCTTGGCGGGATCTACGAGCAGTACTTC.

This clone was detected only a few times. The sample has other DNA sequences that encode this CDR3 too. The chain combines TRBV9 with TRBJ2-5, with 7 positions matching TRBD1. After removal of 4 bases from V and 3 bases from J, the junction contained 6 bases not matched to a gene. The CDR3 loop spans 14 amino acids. CDR1 is SGDLS, CDR2 YYNGEE, per germline. CDR3 nucleotides: TGTGCCAGCAGCCCCTCCGGGACAGAAGAGACCCAGTACTTC. Its translation: CASSPSGTEETQYF.

V usage is TRBV7-9 and J usage is TRBJ1-2; no definite D call. Trimming took off 6 bases at V and 10 bases at J, with 9 bases between the two ends. Germline CDR1 reads SEHNR; CDR2 reads FQNEAQ (reference sequence). The CDR3 extends over 10 amino acids. The CDR3 bases are TGTGCCAGCAGTTCTCTTCCCTACACCTTC. This encodes CASSSLPYTF. The variable domain in full, with the rest retrieved from reference TRBV7-9 and TRBJ1-2, is DTGVSQNPRHKITKRGQNVTFRCDPISEHNRLYWYRQTLGQGPEFLTYFQNEAQLEKSRLLSDRFSAERPKGSFSTLEIQRTEQGDSAMYLCASSSLPYTFGSGTRLTVV.